Below are 22 T cell receptor beta chains sequenced from a single sample in a study of blood T cell repertoires in COVID-19. Libraries were prepared by immunoSEQ multiplex PCR; TCRdb keeps only in-frame clonotypes and omits some of them. Of 250,000 or so clones in the sample, 85% to 90% were seen once. Sequenced sample: peripheral blood. The receptor source for this set is a woman in her 70s with active or convalescent COVID-19.

The rearrangement links TRBV2 to TRBJ2-7; 7 bases fit TRBD1. The CDR3 contains 13 residues. Germline CDR1 SNHLY, CDR2 FYNNEI. With 5 bases clipped from V and 3 bases from J, the junction kept 4 bases outside the gene matches. CDR3 DNA: TGTGCCAGCAGTACTGGGACAGACTACGAGCAGTACTTC. This codes for CASSTGTDYEQYF.

The V gene is TRBV7-2, the J gene TRBJ1-6; D uncertain. There are 14 residues in the CDR3. Germline CDR1 SGHTA, CDR2 FQGNSA. Between the trimmed V and J ends, which lost 0 bases and 8 bases, there was a span of 8 bases. The CDR3 protein is CASSLALQHSPLHF. The CDR3 DNA follows: TGTGCCAGCAGCTTAGCTCTACAGCATTCACCCCTCCACTTT.

This clone has a single count. This chain uses TRBV10-3 with TRBJ1-1; D uncertain. Germline V gene lookup returns CDR1 ENHRY and CDR2 SYGVKD. The CDR3 runs to 13 residues. V lost 7 bases and J 7 bases, leaving 16 bases between the germline ends. The CDR3 nucleotides are TGTGCCATCACAAAAGCTGGTAAGCTTGAAGCTTTCTTT. Its translation: CAITKAGKLEAFF.

The V and J genes are TRBV5-4 and TRBJ2-1; possible D gene TRBD1, 6 bases. Deletions cut 4 bases from V and 5 bases from J, with 19 bases between. The germline V gene has CDR1 SGHNT and CDR2 YYREEE (reference sequence). This CDR3 is built from 16 residues. CDR3: CASSRFSGQANNEQFF. The DNA of the CDR3 is TGTGCCAGCAGCCGCTTCTCGGGACAAGCCAACAATGAGCAGTTCTTC.

CDR3 sequence: CASSHRQDDQPQHF. The CDR3 DNA sequence: TGCGCCAGCAGCCACCGACAGGACGATCAGCCCCAGCATTTT. This chain connects TRBV4-3 to TRBJ1-5; possibly TRBD1 for D (6 bases). The CDR3 totals 14 residues. V lost 3 bases, J lost 5 bases, and 11 bases lay in between. Germline assignment: CDR1 LGHNA and CDR2 YSLEER.

The chain couples TRBV20-1 to TRBJ2-5; D is perhaps TRBD2 (6 bases). CDR3 length: 11 residues. The germline CDR1 and CDR2 sequences are DFQATT and SNEGSKA (reference sequence). V was pared by 6 bases and J by 5 bases, with 10 bases between. The CDR3 region is CSAGLYETQYF. Written as DNA, the CDR3 is TGCAGTGCCGGACTATACGAGACCCAGTACTTC.

This chain connects TRBV7-9 to TRBJ2-1; 12 nucleotides match TRBD2. The CDR3 totals 15 residues. Per the germline V gene, CDR1 is SEHNR and CDR2 is FQNEAQ (reference sequence). Trimming cost V 1 base and J 8 bases; bases outside gene matches: 3. The CDR3, as DNA: TGTGCCAGCAGCTTAGACAGACTAGCGGGGGATGAGCAGTTCTTC. Translated: CASSLDRLAGDEQFF.

This chain connects TRBV6-5 to TRBJ1-1; D is uncertain. With 6 bases removed from V and 0 bases from J, the gap between germline ends came to 8 bases. This CDR3 is built from 13 residues. The V gene's germline CDR1 is MNHEY and CDR2 SVGAGI. Written as DNA, the CDR3 is TGTGCCAGCAGCCGGGGTATGAACACTGAAGCTTTCTTT. This sequence encodes CASSRGMNTEAFF.

The chain is built from TRBV5-6 and TRBJ2-7; tentative D call: TRBD1 (6 bases). Trimming took off 1 base at V and 4 bases at J, with 18 bases between the two ends. From germline, CDR1 is SGHDT and CDR2 YYEEEE. The CDR3 covers 16 residues. The chain's CDR3 is CASSLSRRQGIYEQYF. CDR3 nucleotide sequence: TGTGCCAGCAGCTTGAGTCGCCGCCAGGGGATATACGAGCAGTACTTC.

This chain's CDR3 is CASSLRGQETQYF. The CDR3 bases are TGTGCCAGCAGCTTGAGGGGGCAAGAGACCCAGTACTTC. The chain carries TRBV5-4 and TRBJ2-5; maybe TRBD1 (6 bases). Looked up from germline, CDR1 is SGHNT and CDR2 is YYREEE (reference sequence). This CDR3 is 13 amino acids long. V shed 1 base and J shed 2 bases, with 6 bases lying between them.

The V call is TRBV4-3, the J call TRBJ1-6, with 11 positions matching TRBD1. Germline CDR1 and CDR2: LGHNA and YSLEER. The CDR3 consists of 16 residues. V shed 1 base, J shed 9 bases, and the junction held 5 bases outside the gene matches. DNA for the CDR3: TGCGCCAGCAGCCAAGTATCCGGGACAGGGGGTTCACCCCTCCACTTT. As protein: CASSQVSGTGGSPLHF.

The chain carries TRBV10-3 and TRBJ1-1; 11 bases match TRBD1. In germline, CDR1 is ENHRY, CDR2 SYGVKD. This CDR3 has 14 residues. Losses at the gene ends were 4 bases for V and 5 bases for J; bases not matched to a gene: 3. In DNA form, the CDR3 reads TGTGCCATCAGTGGGGACAGGGGGGTAACTGAAGCTTTCTTT. It codes for CAISGDRGVTEAFF.

The rearrangement joins TRBV6-5 to TRBJ2-7, with TRBD1 matching over 11 bases. V dropped 6 bases and J dropped 5; count of bases not matched to a gene: 6. The CDR3 has 14 residues. Germline CDR1 is MNHEY and CDR2 is SVGAGI. Here the CDR3 reads CASRGQGGRNEQYF. CDR3 DNA sequence: TGTGCCAGCAGGGGACAGGGGGGGCGGAACGAGCAGTACTTC.

The chain employs TRBV5-6 and TRBJ2-5, with TRBD1 identical over 8 bases. The V and J ends lost 4 bases and 9 bases, in that order; junction bases with no gene match: 8. From germline, CDR1 is SGHDT and CDR2 YYEEEE. This CDR3 has 13 residues. CDR3 loop: CASSPDRVLSQYF. In DNA, the CDR3 is TGTGCCAGCAGCCCGGACAGGGTCTTGTCCCAGTACTTC.

The V and J genes are TRBV7-2 and TRBJ1-5; TRBD1 aligns across 9 bases. V lost 5 bases to trimming and J lost 4 bases; unmatched junction nucleotides: 3. CDR1 is SGHTA and CDR2 is FQGNSA in the germline V gene. The CDR3 is 14 residues long. Here the CDR3 DNA reads TGTGCCAGCAGCCCCGGGACAGGGAATCAGCCCCAGCATTTT. Protein sequence: CASSPGTGNQPQHF.

The V call is TRBV2, the J call TRBJ1-2; D is unclear. Trimming cost V 5 bases and J 0 bases, with 10 bases left between them. Germline assignment: CDR1 SNHLY and CDR2 FYNNEI. This CDR3 has 14 residues. CDR3 residues: CASSLGNPNYGYTF. DNA for the CDR3: TGTGCCAGCAGTCTTGGCAATCCTAACTATGGCTACACCTTC.

The CDR3 is CASSLDFTGYGLGVEAFF. The CDR3 DNA follows: TGTGCCAGCAGCTTAGATTTCACAGGCTACGGCCTGGGCGTAGAAGCTTTCTTT. The chain links TRBV11-2 to TRBJ1-1, with D perhaps TRBD1 (5 bases). CDR1 and CDR2 (germline): SGHAT, FQNNGV. The V end lost 0 bases, the J end lost 8 bases, and 25 bases lay between the germline ends. There are 18 residues in the CDR3.

The chain joins TRBV4-1 to TRBJ2-7; D unresolved. Germline CDR1 is MGHRA and CDR2 is YSYEKL. The germline V and J ends were trimmed by 8 bases and 9 bases, with 17 bases remaining between them. The CDR3 is made up of 12 amino acids. CDR3: CASPLNSPRQYF. The DNA for the CDR3 is TGCGCCAGCCCCCTTAATTCCCCGAGGCAGTACTTC.

The chain combines TRBV5-1 with TRBJ2-7; D remains ambiguous. CDR1 is SGHRS and CDR2 is YFSETQ in the germline V gene. V was shortened by 2 bases and J by 7 bases, with 7 bases between the two germline ends. The CDR3 covers 11 residues. The CDR3 spells CASSFRMEQYF. In DNA, the CDR3 is TGCGCCAGCAGCTTCCGTATGGAGCAGTACTTC.

The chain recombines TRBV11-2 with TRBJ1-2, with TRBD1 matching 11 bases. The germline V gene has CDR1 SGHAT and CDR2 FQNNGV. The CDR3 contains 14 residues. Trimming cost V 8 bases and J 4 bases; bases outside gene matches: 6. Written as DNA, the CDR3 is TGTGCCAGCGGGCGGACAGGGGGCCCCTATGGCTACACCTTC. Translated, it gives CASGRTGGPYGYTF. The full variable domain, completed using reference TRBV11-2 and TRBJ1-2, is EAGVAQSPRYKIIEKRQSVAFWCNPISGHATLYWYQQILGQGPKLLIQFQNNGVVDDSQLPKDRFSAERLKGVDSTLKIQPAKLEDSAVYLCASGRTGGPYGYTFGSGTRLTVV.

V usage is TRBV7-2 and J usage is TRBJ2-3; 13 bases match TRBD2. V was clipped by 0 bases and J by 2 bases; unmatched bases: 2. CDR1 SGHTA and CDR2 FQGNSA come from the germline V gene. The CDR3 runs to 17 residues. The CDR3 region is CASSLAGLAGNTDTQYF. CDR3 DNA sequence: TGTGCCAGCAGCTTAGCGGGACTAGCGGGGAACACAGATACGCAGTATTTT. Drawing the rest from reference TRBV7-2 and TRBJ2-3, the complete variable domain is GAGVSQSPSNKVTEKGKDVELRCDPISGHTALYWYRQSLGQGLEFLIYFQGNSAPDKSGLPSDRFSAERTGGSVSTLTIQRTQQEDSAVYLCASSLAGLAGNTDTQYFGPGTRLTVL.

This rearrangement joins TRBV11-3 to TRBJ1-6; D possibly corresponds to TRBD1 (5 bases). V lost 5 bases, J lost 7 bases, and 12 bases lay in between. The CDR3 totals 14 residues. CDR1 and CDR2 (germline): SGHNT, YENEEA. This CDR3 reads CASSLTGGNSPLHF. The DNA for the CDR3 is TGTGCCAGCAGCCTAACAGGTGGCAATTCACCCCTCCACTTT.